These T cell receptor beta chains were read from a single sample in a study of cytomegalovirus exposure and HLA in healthy donors. Data came from immunoSEQ multiplex PCR; TCRdb stores just in-frame clones and leaves some out. The sample yields more than 150,000 clones, 82% seen once. The sample comprised PBMCs. These receptors came from a woman aged 50 to 60 in good health and CMV-seropositive. CDR3s include the opening cysteine and the closing phenylalanine or tryptophan. Fields, in order: V gene, clone size, J gene, D gene, CDR3 DNA, CDR3 protein. A D gene is named only where the DNA matches it firmly. Some rows mark clone size as missing; the rest say once, few, many or name a class of expanded clone.

TRBV27	NA	TRBJ1-2	NA	TGTGCCAGCAGTTTACCTACAGGGTCGGACTACACCTTC	CASSLPTGSDYTF
TRBV6-5	NA	TRBJ1-1	TRBD1	TGTGCCAGCAGATACCTCACAGGGGCGGGGACTGAAGCTTTCTTT	CASRYLTGAGTEAFF
TRBV29-1	few	TRBJ1-3	NA	TGCAGCGTTGCTGGGGCGTCACTGGGAAACACCATATATTTT	CSVAGASLGNTIYF
TRBV29-1	NA	TRBJ1-2	TRBD1	TGCAGCGCCGGACAGGGGGCTGGAGGCTACACCTTC	CSAGQGAGGYTF
TRBV4-2	NA	TRBJ2-2	TRBD1	TGTGCCAGCAGCCAAGCCGGGACAGGGAAGGCCGGGGAGCTGTTTTTT	CASSQAGTGKAGELFF
TRBV5-1	NA	TRBJ2-1	NA	TGCGCCAGCAGCCCCACCCGAAGCGGTTCCTACAATGAGCAGTTCTTC	CASSPTRSGSYNEQFF
TRBV11-2	NA	TRBJ2-7	NA	TGTGCCAGCAGCCTTACGTGGGAGTCCTACGAGCAGTACTTC	CASSLTWESYEQYF
TRBV6-6	NA	TRBJ1-5	TRBD1	TGTGCCAGCAGTTACGGACAGGGTGGAAGCAATCAGCCCCAGCATTTT	CASSYGQGGSNQPQHF
TRBV5-6	NA	TRBJ2-3	TRBD1	TGTGCCAGCAGCTACGACAGGGGGGGTACAGATACGCAGTATTTT	CASSYDRGGTDTQYF
TRBV19	NA	TRBJ1-2	TRBD1	TGTGCCAGTAAGAACAGGGGATATGGCTACACCTTC	CASKNRGYGYTF
TRBV30	once	TRBJ2-2	TRBD2	TGTGCCTGGAACGGGGGGTCGGGGGAGCTGTTTTTT	CAWNGGSGELFF
TRBV27	NA	TRBJ2-7	NA	TGTGCCAGCAGTCAGACATACTCCTACGAGCAGTACTTC	CASSQTYSYEQYF
TRBV5-8	NA	TRBJ1-4	TRBD1	TGTGCCAGCAGCGGTAGACCGGGACAGAAGGATGAAAAACTGTTTTTT	CASSGRPGQKDEKLFF
TRBV12-5	once	TRBJ2-3	TRBD2	TGTGCTAGTGGCCCCACCCTTGGCGGGGGGGCCTCGGATACGCAGTATTTT	CASGPTLGGGASDTQYF
TRBV7-2	NA	TRBJ2-1	TRBD2	TGTGCCAGCAGGAAGGTGCCGGGACTAGCGGGGGGGCGAGACAATGAGCAGTTCTTC	CASRKVPGLAGGRDNEQFF
TRBV27	NA	TRBJ2-7	NA	TGTGCCAGCACCTGGGGCAGGGGCTACGAGCAGTACTTC	CASTWGRGYEQYF
TRBV7-9	NA	TRBJ1-1	TRBD1	TGTGCCAGCAGCTTAGAAGGGGGCACCACTGAAGCTTTCTTT	CASSLEGGTTEAFF
TRBV25-1	few	TRBJ2-4	TRBD1	TGTGCCAGCAGTGCTCGGGACAGAAAAAACATTCAGTACTTC	CASSARDRKNIQYF
TRBV28	few	TRBJ2-5	TRBD1	TGTGCCAGCAGTTCCGGGACAGGGAGGGGGACCCAGTACTTC	CASSSGTGRGTQYF
TRBV6-6	once	TRBJ1-2	TRBD1	TGTGCCAGCAGTGGGACAGGGAGGAATGGCTACACCTTC	CASSGTGRNGYTF
TRBV7-8	NA	TRBJ2-7	TRBD2	TGTGCCAGCAGTTGGAGCGGGGGACGATCCTACGAGCAGTACTTC	CASSWSGGRSYEQYF
TRBV29-1	NA	TRBJ2-7	NA	TGCAGCGTTGCCCGGGACACCTCCTACGAGCAGTACTTC	CSVARDTSYEQYF
TRBV6-5	few	TRBJ1-3	NA	TGTGCCAGCAGCTACGACAGTTCCTCTGGAAACACCATATATTTT	CASSYDSSSGNTIYF
TRBV6-1	NA	TRBJ1-4	NA	TGTGCCAGCAGTGATCCGGGAGGGTGGAATGAAAAACTGTTTTTT	CASSDPGGWNEKLFF